In its sample, the clone carrying this TCR beta chain was seen many times. Its antigen is still unknown. Looked up from germline, CDR1 is SGHRS and CDR2 is YFSETQ. V lost 6 bases and J lost 3, with 12 bases in between. This CDR3 is built from 13 residues. The data were taken from a study of regulatory T cells in long-lasting Graves disease. Time point: newly diagnosed GD, antithyroid drugs for less than 3 months. Following extraction of RNA from PBMCs, that RNA was used to make the TCR library. Overall study findings and caveats: TCR diversity in persistent Graves' patients was below that of newly diagnosed ones. Patients with persistent disease shared some 2,500 public clonotypes, outpacing the approximately 950 shared by new patients. Rather than thyroid tissue, only peripheral blood underwent study.

TCR beta libraries were built with iRepertoire HTBI primers and Arm-PCR of CDR3 regions. From the multiplex PCR reads, TCRdb called clonotypes with MiXCR, one entry per CDR3 protein. The sample holds 400,000 to 550,000 distinct CDR3 sequences, 16% seen once. These same records also appear under a second study, on T cells in Graves' hyperthyroidism and ophthalmopathy. That publication notes: During a first-round RT-PCR of the TCR CDR3, the HTBI primer set was used.

This material consisted of peripheral blood mononuclear cells (PBMCs), taken at new diagnosis, from a patient treated with antithyroid drugs. This receptor was identified in a young woman with Graves disease. V gene TRBV5-1 combines with J gene TRBJ1-1; no clear D. Here the CDR3 reads CASTRVADTEAFF. The CDR3, as DNA: TGCGCCAGCACCCGAGTTGCCGACACTGAAGCTTTCTTT.